This T cell receptor beta chain was identified in a study of OX40 agonist ivuxolimab in advanced cancers. Background on the study: Treatment of patients was with ivuxolimab, an agonistic anti-OX40 (CD134) antibody. Broader study findings: Expansion of clones was among the lowest in partial responders at 0.1-3.0 mg/kg.

The data were produced by immunoSEQ multiplex PCR, yet TCRdb's version contains in-frame clones alone and is incomplete. This sample has roughly 93,000 clones, with 84% found just once. Cycle 7 day 1, cycle 4 day 1, and baseline were the timepoints at which blood was sampled. With regard to this clone: The antigen is not known.

The CDR3 runs to 16 residues. V was cut by 0 bases and J by 0 bases, with 11 bases left in between. The germline V gene encodes CDR1 MGHRA and CDR2 YSYEKL. Sequences were derived from CD4+ or CD8+ T cells sorted from blood, sampled in a trial of the OX40 agonist ivuxolimab. V usage is TRBV4-1 and J usage is TRBJ1-1; no clear D. The receptor's source is an adult with an advanced solid tumor such as melanoma, head and neck, liver or kidney cancer. The CDR3: CASSQDSTSMNTEAFF. The CDR3 DNA follows: TGCGCCAGCAGCCAAGATTCCACTTCCATGAACACTGAAGCTTTCTTT.